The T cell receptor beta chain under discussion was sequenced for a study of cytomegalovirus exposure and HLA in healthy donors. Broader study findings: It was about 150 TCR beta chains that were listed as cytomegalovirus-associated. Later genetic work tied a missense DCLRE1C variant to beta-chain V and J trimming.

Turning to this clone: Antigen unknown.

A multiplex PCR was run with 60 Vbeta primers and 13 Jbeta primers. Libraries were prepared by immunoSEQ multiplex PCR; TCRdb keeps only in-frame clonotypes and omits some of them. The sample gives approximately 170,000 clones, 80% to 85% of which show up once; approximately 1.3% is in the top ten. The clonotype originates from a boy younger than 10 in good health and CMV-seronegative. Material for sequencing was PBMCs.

The CDR3 nucleotides read TGCGCCAGCAGCCTCATACGGACTAGCGGGAGAGCCTACAATGAGCAGTTCTTC. It encodes CASSLIRTSGRAYNEQFF. This chain connects TRBV5-1 to TRBJ2-1; TRBD2 matches at 13 bases. In germline, CDR1 is SGHRS, CDR2 YFSETQ. V lost 4 bases and J lost 2; bases outside the gene matches: 9. The CDR3 extends over 18 amino acids.